This T cell receptor (beta chain) was profiled in a study of CD4 T cells in relation to SARS-CoV-2 and coronaviruses. Overall study context: PBMCs were cultured with antigen for roughly 10 days before TCR beta sequencing. Notes on the study in general: No crossreactivity against non-spike viral proteins was tested here.

About this clone: Its antigen remains unknown.

Unexposed donor CD4+ T cells date from about 2011-2018, before the COVID-19 pandemic. Isolation of CD4+ T cells took place after less than twelve days in culture. Testing used SARS-CoV-2 S/N and four cold-coronavirus spikes on unexposed-donor CD4+ T cells, cells permitting. Fresh IL-2 medium replaced half the medium on days 3 and 7. Assay: immunoSEQ multiplex PCR; the TCRdb copy retains only in-frame clones and omits some. Altogether roughly 30,000 clones are present, roughly 78% being singletons, with the ten largest covering 20% to 25%. This receptor was identified in a human donor in good health. Specimen: CD4+ T cells from PBMCs, cultured in vitro.

The chain's CDR3 is CASSEYRPTGETQYF. The CDR3 nucleotides are TGTGCCAGCAGTGAATATAGGCCGACGGGGGAGACCCAGTACTTC. The chain couples TRBV25-1 to TRBJ2-5; tentative D call: TRBD2 (5 bases). The CDR3 has 15 amino acids. Looked up from germline, CDR1 is MGHDK and CDR2 is SYGVNS. V dropped 0 bases and J dropped 5 bases, with 13 bases sitting between them.